Given below is one T cell receptor beta chain in context. Its antigen is not identified. This could be a read error, since a much larger clone is one nucleotide away. This sample was included in a study of blood T cells in healthy people across ages. Across the study: Template switching captured about one barcoded beta molecule per two T cells. Study-level results: TCR beta diversity per million T cells fell roughly linearly with age.

The sample providers were healthy Caucasian people from Russia, aged about 6 to 95. Per sample, extraction of total RNA gave at least 5.5 micrograms in every case. With a J-beta primer mix and a sample-barcoded 5' primer, a second PCR ran roughly 7 to 11 cycles. MiXCR, applied by TCRdb to the 5' RACE reads, yields one record per CDR3 protein. The sample includes 710,000 or so distinct CDR3 sequences, 32% seen only once; the top ten take 15%. The clonotype was recovered from an elderly woman in good health. Specimen: blood.

The CDR3 nucleotides read TGCGCCAGCAGGACCCTCGGGGGGACCGGGAGGACAGATACGCAGTATTTT. Translation: CASRTLGGTGRTDTQYF. The gene calls are TRBV5-1 and TRBJ2-3; 7 bases align to TRBD2. Germline assignment: CDR1 SGHRS and CDR2 YFSETQ. The CDR3 is 17 residues long. The trim removed 5 bases at V and 3 bases at J, leaving 15 bases unmatched.